This is a list of T cell receptor beta chains from one sample in a study of CD8+ T cells in alopecia areata. This table comes from immunoSEQ multiplex PCR, and its TCRdb copy is limited to in-frame clones, with some not included. The sample includes some 100,000 clones, 55% to 80% of them seen just once. The sequenced sample was CD4+ T cells sorted from blood. These receptors originate from a human donor in good health. Both conserved end residues are trimmed from each CDR3. A row's size may be missing; if present it is once, few, many or a size class.

V: TRBV19
length: 13
size: -
CDR3: ATGTGELGANVLT

V: TRBV6-9
length: 11
size: -
CDR3: ASSTGEGTEAF

V: TRBV30
length: 12
size: -
CDR3: AWSVQQGNQPQH

V: TRBV5-1
length: 15
size: -
CDR3: ASSLQTRGRGANVLT

V: TRBV5-1
length: 13
size: few
CDR3: ASSLSPRPLDTQY

V: TRBV28
length: 14
size: few
CDR3: ASSLWGQGTGNTIY

V: TRBV30
length: 11
size: few
CDR3: ACSTGKNGELF

V: TRBV6-5
length: 14
size: -
CDR3: ASSYSTATSYNEQF

V: TRBV29-1
length: 15
size: -
CDR3: SVLTDPTGRVNYGYT

V: TRBV29-1
length: 15
size: once
CDR3: SVEGAQGDVHGDTQY

V: TRBV27
length: 11
size: -
CDR3: ASSQGGSWGYT

V: TRBV9
length: 10
size: -
CDR3: ASSRLGDTQY

V: TRBV27
length: 13
size: -
CDR3: ASSWQRVSAGELF

V: TRBV7-2
length: 15
size: -
CDR3: ASSRTFRRAAQETQY

V: TRBV6-6
length: 13
size: -
CDR3: ASNLPGQGLETQY

V: TRBV29-1
length: 13
size: -
CDR3: SVEGTSTYRDTQY

V: TRBV7-2
length: 15
size: -
CDR3: ASSLRGTSGPYNEQF

V: TRBV20-1
length: 9
size: few
CDR3: SARGQETQY

V: TRBV6-4
length: 9
size: -
CDR3: ASSDRTGYT

V: TRBV2
length: 14
size: -
CDR3: ASRGSGNLYNQPQH

V: TRBV6-5
length: 14
size: few
CDR3: ASSYQKGQGRSEQF

V: TRBV29-1
length: 12
size: few
CDR3: SVELVGGTYEQY

V: TRBV29-1
length: 10
size: -
CDR3: SVATGANVLT

V: TRBV29-1
length: 12
size: -
CDR3: SVESLAGAYGYT

V: TRBV6-6
length: 11
size: once
CDR3: ASSYEGYQPQH

V: TRBV29-1
length: 9
size: -
CDR3: SVQGQSGYT

V: TRBV30
length: 9
size: -
CDR3: AWSGRGEQY

V: TRBV7-9
length: 13
size: few
CDR3: ASKRYEESSYEQY

V: TRBV9
length: 14
size: -
CDR3: ASSVASTLPNSPLH

V: TRBV29-1
length: 12
size: -
CDR3: SGGQRLNTGELF

V: TRBV6-6
length: 11
size: few
CDR3: ASSPRTGDGYT

V: TRBV4-1
length: 12
size: few
CDR3: ASSQGGGYYGYT

V: TRBV11-2
length: 9
size: -
CDR3: ASSLKETQY